The 20 T cell receptor beta chains presented below share a single source sample, sequenced in a study of T cells after somatic rescue of genetic block. Here immunoSEQ multiplex PCR was the method, and the copy in TCRdb shows in-frame clones only, minus some. The sample yields tens of thousands of clones, 92% seen once. Sequencing was performed on peripheral blood mononuclear cells (PBMCs). The receptors come from a man between 40 and 49 years old.

The J gene is TRBJ2-7, the V gene TRBV18; D not certain. V was shortened by 6 bases and J by 3 bases, with 15 bases between the two germline ends. CDR1 and CDR2 (germline): KGHSH, LQKENI. CDR3 length: 14 residues. CDR3 protein: CASSPTLSVYEQYF. DNA for the CDR3: TGTGCCAGCTCCCCCACCCTCTCCGTCTACGAGCAGTACTTC.

The chain uses TRBV10-3 and TRBJ2-7; D may be TRBD2 (5 bases). Germline V lookup: CDR1 ENHRY, CDR2 SYGVKD. The CDR3 is 13 amino acids. The V end lost 2 bases, the J end lost 2 bases, and 7 bases lay between the germline ends. Here the CDR3 DNA reads TGTGCCATCAGTGAGGTAGCGCCCTACGAGCAGTACTTC. Its protein product is CAISEVAPYEQYF.

The rearrangement uses TRBV27 and TRBJ2-7; 10 bases map to TRBD2. Germline loops: CDR1 MNHEY, CDR2 SMNVEV (reference sequence). The V gene end was trimmed by 6 bases and the J gene end by 6 bases; junction bases not matched to a gene: 8. This CDR3 is built from 14 residues. In DNA, the CDR3 is TGTGCCAGCAGGGTAAGCGGGGGGGCCCCCGAGCAGTACTTC. Translated, it gives CASRVSGGAPEQYF.

The gene calls are TRBV18 and TRBJ1-1; the D gene is possibly TRBD1 (6 bases). V was cut by 0 bases and J by 3 bases, with 20 bases left in between. The CDR3 covers 18 residues. From germline, CDR1 is KGHSH and CDR2 LQKENI. The CDR3 DNA sequence: TGTGCCAGCTCACCACCGGTCGGTGAGGGGGTTGGAGACACTGAAGCTTTCTTT. Its translation: CASSPPVGEGVGDTEAFF.

The J gene is TRBJ2-1, the V gene TRBV11-2; 10 bases are shared with TRBD2. The CDR3 runs 15 residues. Germline-derived CDR1 and CDR2 are SGHAT and FQNNGV. Losses at the gene ends were 2 bases for V and 2 bases for J; bases not matched to a gene: 0. CDR3: CASSLLAGAYNEQFF. The CDR3 DNA follows: TGTGCCAGCAGCTTACTAGCGGGGGCCTACAATGAGCAGTTCTTC.

This clone came up once. The rearrangement joins TRBV29-1 to TRBJ2-1; possible D gene TRBD1, 6 bases. The CDR3 length is 13 residues. Germline lookup yields CDR1 SQVTM and CDR2 ANQGSEA. V lost 3 bases and J 4 bases, leaving 10 bases between the germline ends. CDR3: CSVDQGTYNEQFF. In DNA form, the CDR3 reads TGCAGCGTTGACCAGGGGACGTACAATGAGCAGTTCTTC.

J is TRBJ1-2 and V is TRBV5-8; 8 bases match TRBD1. CDR1 and CDR2 from the germline V gene are SGHTS and YDEGEE. This CDR3 comprises 14 residues. V was clipped by 1 base and J by 4 bases; unmatched bases: 3. In DNA form, the CDR3 reads TGTGCCAGCAGCTTGCGGACAGGGCTCTATGGCTACACCTTC. Translating it yields CASSLRTGLYGYTF.

The gene calls are TRBV29-1 and TRBJ1-1; possible D gene TRBD1, 6 bases. Germline CDR1 SQVTM, CDR2 ANQGSEA. The CDR3 spans 12 residues. Trimming removed 7 bases at V and 3 bases at J, with 12 bases between. As DNA, the CDR3 is TGCAGCGGAAGTTGGGGGCACACTGAAGCTTTCTTT. It encodes CSGSWGHTEAFF.

V usage is TRBV6-1 and J usage is TRBJ2-5; no clear D gene. CDR1 is MNHNS and CDR2 is SASEGT in the germline V gene. Trimming stripped 1 base from V and 5 bases from J, with 11 bases between. CDR3 size: 14 residues. Here the CDR3 reads CASSEERVSETQYF. The CDR3 region has the DNA TGTGCCAGCAGTGAAGAACGAGTTAGTGAGACCCAGTACTTC.

As to this clone: At the DNA level, this CDR3 is encoded by other sequences in the same sample as well. The CDR3 region has the DNA TGTGCCAGCTCACCAGGGCAGCAAGAGACCCAGTACTTC. Protein sequence: CASSPGQQETQYF. J is TRBJ2-5 and V is TRBV18; D is undetermined. Germline V gives CDR1 KGHSH, CDR2 LQKENI. CDR3 size: 13 residues. Trimming cost V 2 bases and J 2 bases, with 6 bases left between them.

The CDR3, as DNA: TGTGCCAGCAGCCCCCTAGCAAGGGCTTTTGACGGCTACACCTTC. Translating it yields CASSPLARAFDGYTF. The chain employs TRBV7-9 and TRBJ1-2; D is unclear. With 5 bases removed from V and 8 bases from J, the gap between germline ends came to 21 bases. The CDR3 length is 15 residues. Germline lookup yields CDR1 SEHNR and CDR2 FQNEAQ (reference sequence).

The J gene is TRBJ2-3, the V gene TRBV30; D gene ambiguous. The germline V gene encodes CDR1 GTSNPN and CDR2 SVGIG (reference sequence). The CDR3 runs 12 residues. Trimming took 1 base from V and 8 from J, leaving 10 bases between them. CDR3 protein: CAWSGEWGTQYF. The CDR3 DNA is TGTGCCTGGAGTGGTGAGTGGGGTACGCAGTATTTT.

The chain carries TRBV6-6 and TRBJ2-3, with 11 bases aligning to TRBD1. J was trimmed by 5 bases and V by 11 bases; bases with no gene match: 6. This CDR3 contains 13 residues. Germline V gene data show CDR1 as MNHNY and CDR2 as SVGAGI (reference sequence). The CDR3 DNA sequence: TGTGCCTCCGGACAGGGGGCGAGAGATACGCAGTATTTT. Translation: CASGQGARDTQYF.

V and J are TRBV19 and TRBJ2-7; 9 bases agree with TRBD1. The germline V gene has CDR1 LNHDA and CDR2 SQIVND (reference sequence). Trimming at V came to 6 bases and at J to 4 bases, leaving 7 bases not matched to a gene. The CDR3 extends over 14 amino acids. In DNA form, the CDR3 reads TGTGCCAGTAGCTGGGGGACAGGGACGTACGAGCAGTACTTC. Translated, it gives CASSWGTGTYEQYF.

J is TRBJ2-1 and V is TRBV18, with D uncertain. The V gene lost 0 bases and the J gene lost 0 bases, with 15 bases spanning the gap. Germline V gene lookup returns CDR1 KGHSH and CDR2 LQKENI. The CDR3 is made up of 18 amino acids. The CDR3 coding sequence is TGTGCCAGCTCACCACCGGGCCCCAGAGGTATCTCCTACAATGAGCAGTTCTTC. This sequence encodes CASSPPGPRGISYNEQFF.

This sequence joins TRBV11-3 and TRBJ2-1; 9 bases line up with TRBD2. The CDR3 consists of 15 residues. J was trimmed by 9 bases and V by 4 bases; bases with no gene match: 10. Germline CDR1 and CDR2: SGHNT and YENEEA. The CDR3 DNA sequence: TGTGCCAGCAGCTCCTCTCGCGGGAGGGTTGCTGAGCAGTTCTTC. It translates to CASSSSRGRVAEQFF.

The V gene is TRBV14, the J gene TRBJ2-3, with 12 nucleotides matching TRBD2. The CDR3 covers 16 residues. CDR1 is SGHDN, CDR2 FVKESK, per germline. V lost 0 bases and J lost 8; bases outside the gene matches: 6. The CDR3 is CASSQDRLAGVRTQYF. CDR3 coding DNA: TGTGCCAGCAGCCAAGACAGACTAGCGGGAGTTCGTACGCAGTATTTT.

As to this clone: The same CDR3 also results from other DNA sequences found in this sample. This chain connects TRBV18 to TRBJ2-1; D is unclear. The ends were cut back, 3 bases at V and 7 bases at J, with 7 bases in the middle. The length of the CDR3 is 12 residues. Per the germline V gene, CDR1 is KGHSH and CDR2 is LQKENI. In nucleotides, the CDR3 is TGTGCCAGCTCACCCCTAGGAAATGAGCAGTTCTTC. Its translation: CASSPLGNEQFF.

The CDR3 nucleotides are TGCGCCAGCAGCCAAGAGCCGGGCCGGGAGTATTTCAATGAGCAGTTCTTC. Protein: CASSQEPGREYFNEQFF. The chain links TRBV4-1 to TRBJ2-1; D is possibly TRBD2 (6 bases). Trimming pared 0 bases from V and 6 bases from J, leaving 18 bases between. The CDR3 consists of 17 residues. Germline V gene lookup returns CDR1 MGHRA and CDR2 YSYEKL.

The chain combines TRBV9 with TRBJ2-7; 10 nucleotides agree with TRBD1. The CDR3 covers 16 residues. The germline CDR1 and CDR2 sequences are SGDLS and YYNGEE. V shed 3 bases, J shed 4 bases, and the junction held 10 bases outside the gene matches. CDR3 in amino acids: CASSATTGTGVYEQYF. In DNA form, the CDR3 reads TGTGCCAGCAGCGCCACTACCGGGACAGGGGTGTACGAGCAGTACTTC. The full variable domain, completed using reference TRBV9 and TRBJ2-7, is DSGVTQTPKHLITATGQRVTLRCSPRSGDLSVYWYQQSLDQGLQFLIQYYNGEERAKGNILERFSAQQFPDLHSELNLSSLELGDSALYFCASSATTGTGVYEQYFGPGTRLTVT.